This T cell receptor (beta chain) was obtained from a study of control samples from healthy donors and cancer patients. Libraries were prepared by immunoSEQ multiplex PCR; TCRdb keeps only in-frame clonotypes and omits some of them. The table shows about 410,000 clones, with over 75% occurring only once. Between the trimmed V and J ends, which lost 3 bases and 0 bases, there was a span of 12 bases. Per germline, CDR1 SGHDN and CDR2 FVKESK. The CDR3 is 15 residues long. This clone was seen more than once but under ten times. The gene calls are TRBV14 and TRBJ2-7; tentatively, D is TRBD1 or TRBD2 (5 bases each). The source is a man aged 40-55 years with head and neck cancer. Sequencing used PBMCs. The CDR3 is CASSQGDSHSYEQYF. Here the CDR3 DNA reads TGTGCCAGCAGCCAGGGAGACAGCCACTCCTACGAGCAGTACTTC.